This T cell receptor beta chain was obtained from a study of cytomegalovirus exposure and HLA in healthy donors (dated 2017 in TCRdb). Turning to the overall study: An earlier analysis of roughly 500 of the donors reported more than 250 Gb of sequence data and 117 million unique TCR beta sequences from 150 million to 200 million T cells. Approximately 310 gigabases of sequencing data and about 92 million unique TCR sequences made up an early release that covered several hundred HLA-typed donors. Of the 300 to 500 genotyped donors, 70% to 90% were placed in the genetic ancestry cluster associated with self-reported Caucasian donors. The study aimed to test whether signatures of past pathogen exposure could be identified by cataloging public T cell receptors. The study profiled the T cell repertoires of around 700 subjects by immunosequencing and related them to cytomegalovirus serostatus. A separate validation cohort of approximately 120 different subjects was used in addition to the roughly 700-subject first cohort. High-throughput TCR immunosequencing, statistical association of individual TCRs with disease status, and machine learning were combined to predict cytomegalovirus infection status. In a later analysis, previously published TCR beta repertoires from some 640 donors were re-analyzed and high-resolution HLA genotyping was added so that TCR occurrence patterns could be studied. In the later analysis, no new phenotypic data were used to find candidate immune exposures; instead, reliance was placed on TCR beta sequences and their occurrence across donors. To decide whether each TCR beta V gene segment behaved as functional or pseudogenic, an earlier analysis of some 540 of the donors relied on high-throughput TCR beta sequencing. Donor age, sex, ethnicity and CMV serostatus were compiled together with the repertoire data. Genome-wide SNP genotypes for about three fifths of the roughly 700 donors were used in a later genetic analysis, which treated that subset as a discovery cohort. All discovery cohort repertoires had been generated using a single sequencing platform. HLA typing included class I and class II loci at four-digit resolution. Typing coverage differed by locus: A, B, C, DRB1 and DQB1 were typed in roughly 620-630 donors, DQA1 in approximately 520, DPA1 in around 580, and DPB1 in 400 to 480. Roughly 5 DR-DQ haplotypes were handled as single units for association and clustering because linkage in the cohort was strong. Among 300 to 500 genotyped donors of the cohort, an average of around 250,000 unique TCR beta nucleotide sequences was sequenced per donor, of which about 18% were non-productive. Beyond this particular receptor, the publication reports: A later analysis associated around 16,000 TCR beta sequences with specific HLA alleles at a false discovery rate of 0.05. Compared with equally common non-associated chains, HLA-associated TCR beta chains in a later analysis were more clonally expanded and had lower generation probabilities. According to a later analysis, most CMV-associated TCR beta chains appeared to be HLA-restricted, and the HLA associations seemed to be driven largely by CMV exposure. According to the authors, the approach could potentially be generalized to other disease states and immunological phenotypes. A further reported finding was that TCR beta sequences accurately predicted the HLA-A and HLA-B alleles for most subjects in the first cohort. Because counts were too low, seventeen rarely observed V segments, including chromosome 9 orphons, were excluded from the earlier analysis of 587 of the donors. Sequencing depth was assumed to be roughly uniform across donors in the presence/absence analyses, though that assumption may not hold. A cluster of highly shared sequence variants was judged likely to represent a technical artifact of the sequencing pipeline. According to a later analysis, parvovirus B19, influenza, CMV and Epstein-Barr virus appeared linked to several top co-occurrence clusters. Because some donors lacked HLA typing at each locus, the association tests relied only on the typed subset. Three of the identified cytomegalovirus-associated TCR beta chains were confirmed in vitro to be specific for cytomegalovirus antigens. When HLA alleles, especially DR and DQ, strongly co-occurred, TCR associations were difficult to assign to individual alleles. A later analysis found that TCR association rates varied across HLA loci, with DRB1 alleles showing the most associated TCRs and HLA-C alleles the fewest. Correlated functional status among segregating V segments might be attributable to linkage disequilibrium, but an unknown experimental factor could not be ruled out. According to a later genetic analysis, donors in an Asian-associated ancestry cluster had fewer N-insertions in productive TCRs than the approximately 690-donor mean. In a later genetic analysis, a missense DCLRE1C variant was associated with V-gene and J-gene trimming of TCR beta chains, and the association was replicated in an independent cohort. The 87-base-pair reads could not distinguish some IMGT-functional V segments, including TRBV6-2 and TRBV6-3, so those segments were excluded. In an earlier analysis of approximately 600 of the donors, most TCR beta V segments were observed in productive rearrangements about 90% or about 30% of the time, broadly matching IMGT annotations. The only immune exposure information available for the cohort was CMV serostatus. This cohort had only TCR beta chains sequenced, and the lack of alpha or paired-chain data limited which features could be detected. The classifier was reported to diagnose cytomegalovirus status with high specificity and sensitivity in both the original and validation cohorts. Most TCR sequences were observed very rarely across donors, whereas some public TCRs were present in many individuals. The study gave a list of about 170 TCR beta chains associated with cytomegalovirus.

For CDR1 and CDR2, the germline V gene lists SGHRS and YFSETQ. A distance of 15 bases separates the germline ends of V and J, which lose 2 bases and 4 bases respectively. The CDR3 covers 15 residues, taking in both the cysteine and the phenylalanine. CDR3 DNA is the only sequence kept; it has 45 bases, read in frame from the first base. In total, over 600 healthy bone marrow donors made up the cohort. At the time of sampling, every cohort member was nominally healthy, though immune exposures that went unrecorded were likely present. The donor tested CMV seronegative, placing the donor among the 350 to 400 seronegative members of the cohort. Each donor provided a peripheral blood sample, and peripheral blood mononuclear cells were used for TCR beta sequencing. Genomic DNA extraction from the blood cell samples was performed with the Qiagen DNeasy Blood Extraction Kit. The library relied on the immunoSEQ multiplex PCR assay. For the multiplex PCR, a mixture combining 60 forward primers for TCR Vbeta segments and 13 reverse primers for TCR Jbeta segments was used. The CDR3 region of rearranged TCR beta genes was amplified from genomic DNA by a multiplex PCR assay. On the Illumina HiSeq System, the amplified TCR beta libraries were sequenced as 87-base-pair reads. From the authors' description of their analysis: In a later analysis, roughly 80 million unique TCR beta chains were counted across the 666 repertoires, and roughly 11 million of these chains were shared by at least two donors. Raw reads were error-corrected and collapsed into unique sequences with a nearest-neighbor algorithm that merged closely related sequences to remove PCR and sequencing errors. CDR3 sequences were aligned to IMGT reference sequences to assign V, D and J gene segments. For a sequence to be retained, a match of at least six nucleotides to both a V gene segment and a J gene segment was required. Rearrangements were classified as productive when the CDR3 lacked stop codons and remained in frame with V and J, and all other rearrangements were classified as non-productive. CDR3 was defined according to IMGT convention as the region running from the second conserved V-encoded cysteine to the conserved J-encoded phenylalanine. In an earlier analysis of some 550 of the donors, sequences lacking an unambiguous match to a single V gene segment were excluded. An earlier analysis of fewer than 650 of the donors classified V segments as functional when productive rearrangements were above 56.7% and as segregating when the standard deviation between donors was above 5%. A statistical classification framework was built to diagnose cytomegalovirus status from the catalog of TCR beta chain sequences. V and J gene assignment, in a later analysis, came from comparing TCR nucleotide sequences with IMGT/GENE-DB human TR gene sequences. Using the TCRdist pipeline, a later analysis assigned CDR3 sequences along with most-parsimonious VDJ recombination scenarios. In a later analysis, every TCR beta chain was defined by the combination of its CDR3 amino acid sequence and its V-gene family, and reads without a unique V-gene family were dropped. In a later analysis, fewer than 650 highly shared, low-generation-probability nucleotide sequences were removed to address suspected cross-contamination and a sequencing artifact. For each public chain, a later analysis derived a clonal expansion index from normalized ranks of inferred template counts within each repertoire. A later analysis computed generation probabilities with a VDJ recombination model fitted to out-of-frame rearrangements, and checked the results against IGoR. Hypergeometric tests were used in a later analysis to score TCR-TCR, TCR-HLA and TCR-CMV co-occurrence, with a repertoire-size bias correction applied to the TCR pairs. In a later analysis, false discovery rates were estimated by permuting HLA or CMV assignments 20 times. In a later analysis, co-occurring TCRs were grouped using DBSCAN, and TCRdist sequence similarity was added for clustering within HLA-allele-positive subsets. Repertoires with fewer than 30,000 or more than 120,000 public chains, plus five repertoires with anomalous nucleotide sharing, were excluded from co-occurrence clustering. Imported from immuneACCESS, the table was reduced by TCRdb to in-frame sequences with V and J called. These copies leave out some clones; in studies compared against another copy, an unresolved V gene accounts for under half, and the cause of the remainder is not known. That table gives V, J and clone size, and the DNA gave D and trimming. The sample's clone listing holds some 130,000 clones. The top ten constitute around 1.5% of the sample.

Of note for this clone: This clone's antigen is unknown.

The V and J genes are TRBV5-1 and TRBJ1-2, with a tentative D gene TRBD1 over 5 matching bases. The source material was PBMCs. This receptor was taken from a woman in her thirties or forties in good health and CMV-seronegative. The DNA sequence follows: TGCGCCAGCAGCTTAAACAGCGGGGGACCCTATGGCTACACCTTC. The encoded protein is CASSLNSGGPYGYTF.